This TCR beta chain was recorded in a study of OX40 agonist ivuxolimab in advanced cancers. Study conclusions and caveats: Still undetermined is the antigen specificity of the expanded peripheral T cells.

The assay was immunoSEQ multiplex PCR, and TCRdb's table has in-frame clones only and misses some. The table includes roughly 48,000 clones, over 75% detected once. This clone was seen more than once but under ten times. Its antigen is unidentified. Trimming removed 3 bases from V and 2 bases from J, with 8 bases in between. This CDR3 region has 12 residues. Per germline, CDR1 GTSNPN and CDR2 SVGIG (reference sequence). Source: CD4+ or CD8+ T cells sorted from blood, taken in a trial of the OX40 agonist ivuxolimab. V is TRBV30 and J is TRBJ2-7; no reliable D call. The receptor comes from an adult with an advanced solid tumor such as melanoma, head and neck, liver or kidney cancer. The CDR3 DNA reads TGTGCCTGGAGCTCCAGTACCTACGAGCAGTACTTC. This encodes CAWSSSTYEQYF.